The 6 T cell receptor beta chains below come from one sample, sequenced in a study of cytomegalovirus exposure and HLA in healthy donors. This table comes from immunoSEQ multiplex PCR, and its TCRdb copy is limited to in-frame clones, with some not included. The sample has over 100,000 clones, about 95% seen once. Sample: PBMCs. These receptors were collected from a woman between 18 and 29 years old in good health and CMV-seronegative.

The chain is built from TRBV7-3 and TRBJ1-5, with unresolved D. CDR1 is SGHTA and CDR2 is FQGTGA in the germline V gene. Trimming removed 2 bases from V and 4 bases from J, with 6 bases in between. This CDR3 has 13 amino acids. DNA for the CDR3: TGTGCCAGCAGCTTATTGCGGAATCAGCCCCAGCATTTT. As protein: CASSLLRNQPQHF.

The CDR3 sequence: CASSEPGINEKLFF. As DNA, the CDR3 is TGTGCCAGCAGTGAACCCGGGATTAATGAAAAACTGTTTTTT. The chain has TRBV2 and TRBJ1-4; the D is unclear. This CDR3 region has 14 residues. Germline CDR1 is SNHLY and CDR2 is FYNNEI. V dropped 2 bases and J dropped 4 bases, with 8 bases sitting between them.

This chain joins TRBV2 and TRBJ1-2; 12 bases line up with TRBD1. Germline lookup yields CDR1 SNHLY and CDR2 FYNNEI. J lost 8 bases, V lost 5 bases, and 6 bases had no gene match. This CDR3 has 14 residues. CDR3 amino acids: CASSRDRGLGGYTF. The CDR3 nucleotides are TGTGCCAGCAGTAGGGACAGGGGGCTAGGAGGCTACACCTTC.

The chain has TRBV11-3 and TRBJ1-1; D perhaps matches TRBD1 (5 bases). The germline CDR1 and CDR2 sequences are SGHNT and YENEEA. V shed 4 bases and J shed 6 bases, with 21 bases lying between them. This CDR3 contains 16 residues. This chain's CDR3 is CASSSPHRSLIPEAFF. The CDR3 DNA follows: TGTGCCAGCAGCTCCCCCCACAGGTCTCTTATACCTGAAGCTTTCTTT.

The rearrangement links TRBV5-4 to TRBJ2-3; no clear D gene. Per the germline V gene, CDR1 is SGHNT and CDR2 is YYREEE (reference sequence). V was trimmed by 2 bases and J by 2 bases, leaving 12 bases between them. The CDR3 sequence is 15 residues long. In nucleotides, the CDR3 is TGTGCCAGCAGCTTAGTTCTTAGTAACACAGATACGCAGTATTTT. Translating gives CASSLVLSNTDTQYF.

The chain links TRBV7-8 to TRBJ2-7, with 10 positions matching TRBD2. The CDR3 has 15 residues. The V gene's germline CDR1 is SGHVS and CDR2 FQNEAQ. V trimming: 5 bases; J trimming: 4 bases; junction bases outside the gene matches: 8. CDR3 bases: TGTGCCAGCAGCGCCATAGCGGGAGGCATTTACGAGCAGTACTTC. The encoded protein is CASSAIAGGIYEQYF.